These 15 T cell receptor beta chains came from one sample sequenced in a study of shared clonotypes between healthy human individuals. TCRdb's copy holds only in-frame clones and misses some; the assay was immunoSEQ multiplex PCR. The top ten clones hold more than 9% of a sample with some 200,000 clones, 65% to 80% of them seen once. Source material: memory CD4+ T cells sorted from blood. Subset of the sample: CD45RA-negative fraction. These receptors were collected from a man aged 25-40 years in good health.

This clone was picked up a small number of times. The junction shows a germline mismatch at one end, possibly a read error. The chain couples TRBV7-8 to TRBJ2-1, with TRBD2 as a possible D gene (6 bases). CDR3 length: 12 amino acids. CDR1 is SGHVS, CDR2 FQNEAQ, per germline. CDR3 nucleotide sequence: TGTGCCAGCAGCTCACTAGCTAATGCGCAGTTCTTC. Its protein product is CASSSLANAQFF.

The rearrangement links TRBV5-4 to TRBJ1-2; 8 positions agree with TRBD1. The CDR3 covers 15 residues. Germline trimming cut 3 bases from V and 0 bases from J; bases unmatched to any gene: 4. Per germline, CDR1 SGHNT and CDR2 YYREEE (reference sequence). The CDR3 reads CASSWEGQANYGYTF. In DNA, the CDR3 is TGTGCCAGCAGCTGGGAGGGACAGGCTAACTATGGCTACACCTTC.

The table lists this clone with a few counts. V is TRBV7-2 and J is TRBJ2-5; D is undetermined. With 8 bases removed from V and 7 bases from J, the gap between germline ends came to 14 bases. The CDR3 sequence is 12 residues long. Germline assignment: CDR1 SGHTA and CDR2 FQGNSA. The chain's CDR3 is CASQSAPGTQYF. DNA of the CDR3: TGTGCCAGCCAGAGCGCCCCAGGGACCCAGTACTTC.

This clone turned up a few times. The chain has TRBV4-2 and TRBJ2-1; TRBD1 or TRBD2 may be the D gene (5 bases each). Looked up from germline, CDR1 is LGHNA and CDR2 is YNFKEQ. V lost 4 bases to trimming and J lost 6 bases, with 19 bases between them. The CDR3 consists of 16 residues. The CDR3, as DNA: TGTGCCAGCAGCCGAAACCGGGACGGAAAACCCAATGAGCAGTTCTTC. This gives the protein CASSRNRDGKPNEQFF.

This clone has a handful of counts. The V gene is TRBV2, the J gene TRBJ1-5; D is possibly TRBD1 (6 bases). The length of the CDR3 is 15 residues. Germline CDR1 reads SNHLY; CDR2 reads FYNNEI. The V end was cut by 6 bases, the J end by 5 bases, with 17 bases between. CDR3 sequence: CASRKLQGNDQPQHF. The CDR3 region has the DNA TGTGCCAGCAGAAAACTTCAGGGGAATGATCAGCCCCAGCATTTT.

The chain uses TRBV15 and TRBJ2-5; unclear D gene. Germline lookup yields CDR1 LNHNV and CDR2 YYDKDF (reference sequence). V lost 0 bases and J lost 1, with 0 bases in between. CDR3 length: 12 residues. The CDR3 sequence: CATSRDQETQYF. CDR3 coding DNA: TGTGCCACCAGCAGAGACCAAGAGACCCAGTACTTC.

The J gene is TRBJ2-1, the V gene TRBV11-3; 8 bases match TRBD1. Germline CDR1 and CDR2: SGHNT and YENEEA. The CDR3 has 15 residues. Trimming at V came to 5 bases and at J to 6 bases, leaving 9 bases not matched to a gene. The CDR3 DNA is TGTGCCAGCAGCCGAGGACAGGGAGACGTCAATGAGCAGTTCTTC. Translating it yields CASSRGQGDVNEQFF.

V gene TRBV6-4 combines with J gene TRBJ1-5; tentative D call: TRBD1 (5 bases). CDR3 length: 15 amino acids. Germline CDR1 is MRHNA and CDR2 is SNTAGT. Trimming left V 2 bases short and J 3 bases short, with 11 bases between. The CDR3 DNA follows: TGTGCCAGCAGTGACCCCAGGGCCGACAATCAGCCCCAGCATTTT. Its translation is CASSDPRADNQPQHF.

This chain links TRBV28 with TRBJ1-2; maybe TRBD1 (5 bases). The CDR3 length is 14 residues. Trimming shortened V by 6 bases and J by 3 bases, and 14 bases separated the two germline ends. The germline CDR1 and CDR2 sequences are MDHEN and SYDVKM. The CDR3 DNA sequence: TGTGCCAGCAGGGGGCAGGGTCCTCACTATGGCTACACCTTC. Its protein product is CASRGQGPHYGYTF.

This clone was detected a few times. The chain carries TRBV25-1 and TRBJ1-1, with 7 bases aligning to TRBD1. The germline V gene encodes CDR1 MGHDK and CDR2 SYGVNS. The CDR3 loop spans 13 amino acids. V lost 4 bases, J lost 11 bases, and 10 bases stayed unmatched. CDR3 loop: CASSGQPGQRAFF. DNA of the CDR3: TGTGCCAGCAGTGGCCAGCCGGGACAGAGGGCTTTCTTT.

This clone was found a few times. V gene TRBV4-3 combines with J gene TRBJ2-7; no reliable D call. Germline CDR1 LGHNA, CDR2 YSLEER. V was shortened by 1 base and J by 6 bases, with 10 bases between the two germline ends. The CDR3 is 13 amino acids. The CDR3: CASSQARGFEQYF. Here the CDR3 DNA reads TGCGCCAGCAGCCAAGCTCGTGGATTCGAGCAGTACTTC.

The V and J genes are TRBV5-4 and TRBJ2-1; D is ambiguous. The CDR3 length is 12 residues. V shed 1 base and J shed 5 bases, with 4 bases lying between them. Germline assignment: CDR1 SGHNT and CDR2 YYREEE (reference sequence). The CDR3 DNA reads TGTGCCAGCAGCTTGAGACACAATGAGCAGTTCTTC. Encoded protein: CASSLRHNEQFF.

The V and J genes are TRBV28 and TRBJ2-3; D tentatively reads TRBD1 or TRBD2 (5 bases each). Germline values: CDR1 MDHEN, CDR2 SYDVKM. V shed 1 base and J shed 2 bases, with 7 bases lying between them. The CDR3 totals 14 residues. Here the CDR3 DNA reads TGTGCCAGCAGTTTATTCGGGGCCACAGATACGCAGTATTTT. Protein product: CASSLFGATDTQYF.

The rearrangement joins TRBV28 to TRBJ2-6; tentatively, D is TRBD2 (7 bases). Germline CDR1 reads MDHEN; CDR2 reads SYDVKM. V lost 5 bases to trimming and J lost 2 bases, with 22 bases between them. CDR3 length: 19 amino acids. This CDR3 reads CASSHNGGRSLTGANVLTF. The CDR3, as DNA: TGTGCCAGCAGTCATAACGGGGGGCGGTCACTTACTGGGGCCAACGTCCTGACTTTC.

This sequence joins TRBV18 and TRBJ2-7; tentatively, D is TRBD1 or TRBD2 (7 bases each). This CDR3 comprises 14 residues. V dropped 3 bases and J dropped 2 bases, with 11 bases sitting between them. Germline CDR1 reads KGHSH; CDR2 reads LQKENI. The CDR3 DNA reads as TGTGCCAGCTCACCCCCAGGGGGGGCCTACGAGCAGTACTTC. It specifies CASSPPGGAYEQYF.